This T cell receptor beta chain was obtained from a study of beta chain features in type 1 diabetes. Sequenced material consisted of expressed TCRB transcripts (all of the isolated RNA was reverse transcribed). The protocol was immunoSEQ multiplex PCR, while the TCRdb copy is restricted to in-frame clones and leaves out a portion. The table lists some 140,000 clones, approximately 9.2% of them singletons, with 0.6% to 0.85% in the top ten. Regarding the study as a whole: When Type 1 diabetes patients were examined, their TCRB CDR3s proved moderately but significantly shorter in all four CD4+ subsets. Lower insertion and higher deletion counts appeared at VDJ junctions in type 1 diabetes patients. Here, the possible influence of HLA type (on TCRB rearrangement) remained unresolved.

The germline V gene encodes CDR1 SQVTM and CDR2 ANQGSEA. The CDR3 is 14 residues long. V shed 6 bases and J shed 6 bases, with 17 bases lying between them. This clone occurred a few times. Its antigen remains unknown. The specimen sequenced was central memory CD4+ T cells from blood. The chain couples TRBV29-1 to TRBJ2-2; D may be TRBD2 (6 bases). The TCR originated in a man aged 18 to 29 in good health. The CDR3 loop is CSVKLGGSAGELFF. The CDR3 nucleotides are TGCAGCGTCAAATTGGGGGGATCCGCCGGGGAGCTGTTTTTT.